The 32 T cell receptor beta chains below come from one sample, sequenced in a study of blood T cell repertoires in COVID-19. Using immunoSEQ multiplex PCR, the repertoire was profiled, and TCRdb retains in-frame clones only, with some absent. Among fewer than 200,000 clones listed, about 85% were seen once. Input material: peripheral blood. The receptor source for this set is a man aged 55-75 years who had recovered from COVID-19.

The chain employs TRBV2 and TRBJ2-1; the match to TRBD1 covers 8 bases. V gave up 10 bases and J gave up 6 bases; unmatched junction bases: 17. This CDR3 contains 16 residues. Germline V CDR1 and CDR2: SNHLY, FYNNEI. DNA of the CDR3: TGTGCCACAACAGGGGGGTCCAAAATGCTCCCCAATGAGCAGTTCTTC. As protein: CATTGGSKMLPNEQFF.

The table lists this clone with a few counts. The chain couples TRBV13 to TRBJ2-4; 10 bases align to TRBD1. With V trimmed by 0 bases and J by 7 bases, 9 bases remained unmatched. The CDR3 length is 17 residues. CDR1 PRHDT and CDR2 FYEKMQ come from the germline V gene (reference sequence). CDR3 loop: CASSLGRGQGTVNIQYF. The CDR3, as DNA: TGTGCCAGCAGCTTAGGTCGGGGACAGGGGACGGTGAACATTCAGTACTTC.

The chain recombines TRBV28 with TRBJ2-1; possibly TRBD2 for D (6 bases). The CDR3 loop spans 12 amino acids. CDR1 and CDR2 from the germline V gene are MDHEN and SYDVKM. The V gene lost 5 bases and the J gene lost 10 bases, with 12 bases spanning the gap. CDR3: CASSTPSGEQFF. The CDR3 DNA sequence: TGTGCCAGCAGTACACCGAGCGGGGAGCAGTTCTTC.

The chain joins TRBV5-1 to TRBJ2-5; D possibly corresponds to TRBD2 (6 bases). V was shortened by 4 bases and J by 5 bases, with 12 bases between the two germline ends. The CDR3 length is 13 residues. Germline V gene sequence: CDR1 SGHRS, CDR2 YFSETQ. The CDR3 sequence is CASSLTGLETQYF. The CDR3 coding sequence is TGCGCCAGCAGCCTAACGGGACTGGAGACCCAGTACTTC.

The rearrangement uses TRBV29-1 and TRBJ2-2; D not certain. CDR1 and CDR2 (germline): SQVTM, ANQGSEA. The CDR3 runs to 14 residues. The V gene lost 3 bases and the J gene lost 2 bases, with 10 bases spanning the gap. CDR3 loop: CSVEPQVNTGELFF. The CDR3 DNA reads TGCAGCGTTGAGCCCCAGGTTAACACCGGGGAGCTGTTTTTT.

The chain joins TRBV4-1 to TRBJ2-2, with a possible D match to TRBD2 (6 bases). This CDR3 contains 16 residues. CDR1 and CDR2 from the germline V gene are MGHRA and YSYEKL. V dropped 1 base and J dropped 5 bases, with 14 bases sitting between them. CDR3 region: CASSQVAGIATGELFF. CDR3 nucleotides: TGCGCCAGCAGCCAAGTCGCGGGGATAGCGACCGGGGAGCTGTTTTTT.

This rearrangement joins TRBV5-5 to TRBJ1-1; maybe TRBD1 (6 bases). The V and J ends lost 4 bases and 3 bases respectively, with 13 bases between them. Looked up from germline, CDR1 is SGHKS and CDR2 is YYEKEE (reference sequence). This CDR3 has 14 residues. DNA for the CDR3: TGTGCCAGCAGCGCCAGGGGAGTGGACACTGAAGCTTTCTTT. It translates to CASSARGVDTEAFF.

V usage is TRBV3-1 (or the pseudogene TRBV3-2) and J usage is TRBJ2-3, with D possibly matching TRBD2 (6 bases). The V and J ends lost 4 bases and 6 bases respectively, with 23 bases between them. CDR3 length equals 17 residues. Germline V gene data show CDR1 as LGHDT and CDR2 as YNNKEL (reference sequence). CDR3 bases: TGTGCCAGCAGCCCTTACGACCGCGGGGTTGCCAGGGATACGCAGTATTTT. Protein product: CASSPYDRGVARDTQYF.

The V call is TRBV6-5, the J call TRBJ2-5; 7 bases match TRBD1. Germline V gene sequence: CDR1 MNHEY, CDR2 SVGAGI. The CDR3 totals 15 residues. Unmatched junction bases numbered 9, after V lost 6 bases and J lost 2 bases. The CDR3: CASRKTGPRQETQYF. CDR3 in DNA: TGTGCCAGCAGGAAGACAGGGCCCCGTCAAGAGACCCAGTACTTC.

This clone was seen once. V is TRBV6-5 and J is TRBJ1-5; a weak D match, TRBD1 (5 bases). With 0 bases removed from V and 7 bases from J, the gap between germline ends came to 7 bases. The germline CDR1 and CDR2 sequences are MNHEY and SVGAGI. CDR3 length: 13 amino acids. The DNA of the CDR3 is TGTGCCAGCAGTTACTCGAAGGGGCAGCCCCAGCATTTT. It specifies CASSYSKGQPQHF.

CDR3 region: CASSFRLGDRGGTEAFF. The CDR3 DNA sequence: TGCGCCAGCAGCTTTCGACTCGGGGACAGGGGAGGCACTGAAGCTTTCTTT. The chain links TRBV5-1 to TRBJ1-1; 10 nucleotides match TRBD1. This CDR3 contains 17 residues. Germline CDR1 and CDR2: SGHRS and YFSETQ. Trimming at V came to 2 bases and at J to 4 bases, leaving 11 bases not matched to a gene.

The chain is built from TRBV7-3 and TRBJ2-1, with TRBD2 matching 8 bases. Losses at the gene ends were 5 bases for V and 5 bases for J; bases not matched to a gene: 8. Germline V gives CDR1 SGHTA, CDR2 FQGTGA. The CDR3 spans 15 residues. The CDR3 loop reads CASSLIAGTNNEQFF. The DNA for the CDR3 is TGTGCCAGCAGCCTCATAGCGGGGACTAACAATGAGCAGTTCTTC.

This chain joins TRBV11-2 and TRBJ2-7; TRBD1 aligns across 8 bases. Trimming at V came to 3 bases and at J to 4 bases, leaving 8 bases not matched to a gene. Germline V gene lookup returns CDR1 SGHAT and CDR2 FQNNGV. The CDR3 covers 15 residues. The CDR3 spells CASSLKTGVVYEQYF. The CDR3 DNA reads TGTGCCAGCAGCTTGAAGACAGGGGTAGTATACGAGCAGTACTTC.

The CDR3 bases are TGTGCCAGCAGTTCGACTAGCGGGGTTCATACGCAGTATTTT. Protein product: CASSSTSGVHTQYF. The rearrangement joins TRBV6-5 to TRBJ2-3; 11 positions agree with TRBD2. The CDR3 is made up of 14 amino acids. Germline V gives CDR1 MNHEY, CDR2 SVGAGI. V dropped 4 bases and J dropped 7; count of bases not matched to a gene: 4.

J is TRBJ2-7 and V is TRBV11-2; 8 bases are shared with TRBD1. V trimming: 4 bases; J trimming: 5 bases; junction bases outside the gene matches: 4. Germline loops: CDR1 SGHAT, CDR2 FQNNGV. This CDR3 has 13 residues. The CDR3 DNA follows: TGTGCCAGCAGCTGGACAGGGATAGACGAGCAGTACTTC. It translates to CASSWTGIDEQYF.

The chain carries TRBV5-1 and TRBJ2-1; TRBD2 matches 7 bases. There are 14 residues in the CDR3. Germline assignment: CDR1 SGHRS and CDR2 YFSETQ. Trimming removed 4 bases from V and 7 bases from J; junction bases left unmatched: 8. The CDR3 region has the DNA TGCGCCAGCAGCGTCTCGGGAGCGGGGAATGAGCAGTTCTTC. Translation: CASSVSGAGNEQFF.

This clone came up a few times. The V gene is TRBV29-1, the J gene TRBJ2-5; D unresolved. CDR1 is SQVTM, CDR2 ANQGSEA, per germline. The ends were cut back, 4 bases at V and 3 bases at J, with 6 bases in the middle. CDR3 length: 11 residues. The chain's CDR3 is CSVGGEETQYF. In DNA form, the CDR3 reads TGCAGCGTTGGTGGAGAAGAGACCCAGTACTTC.

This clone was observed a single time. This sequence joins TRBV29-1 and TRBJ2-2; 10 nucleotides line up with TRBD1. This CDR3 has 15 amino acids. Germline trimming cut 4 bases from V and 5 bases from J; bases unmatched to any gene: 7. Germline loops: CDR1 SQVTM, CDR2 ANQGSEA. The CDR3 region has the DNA TGCAGCGTTGGCCTGCGACAGGGGGCTACCGGGGAGCTGTTTTTT. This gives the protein CSVGLRQGATGELFF.

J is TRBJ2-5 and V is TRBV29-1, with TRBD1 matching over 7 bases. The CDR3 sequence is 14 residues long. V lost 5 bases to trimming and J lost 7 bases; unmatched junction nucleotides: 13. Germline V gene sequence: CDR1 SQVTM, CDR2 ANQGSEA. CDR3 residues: CSVRLSGAGGTQYF. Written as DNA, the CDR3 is TGCAGCGTTCGGCTCTCAGGGGCAGGGGGGACCCAGTACTTC.

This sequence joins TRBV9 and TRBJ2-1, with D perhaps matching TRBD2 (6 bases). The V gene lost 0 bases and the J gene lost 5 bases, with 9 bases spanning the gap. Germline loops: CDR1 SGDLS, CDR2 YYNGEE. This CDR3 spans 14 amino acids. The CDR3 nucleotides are TGTGCCAGCAGCGTAGGCGGGGATAACAATGAGCAGTTCTTC. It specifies CASSVGGDNNEQFF.

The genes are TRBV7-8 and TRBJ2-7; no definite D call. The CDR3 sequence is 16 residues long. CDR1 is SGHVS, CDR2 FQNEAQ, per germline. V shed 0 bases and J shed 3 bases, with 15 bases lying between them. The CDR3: CASSLAPAHLLYEQYF. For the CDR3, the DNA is TGTGCCAGCAGCTTAGCCCCTGCCCATCTACTCTACGAGCAGTACTTC. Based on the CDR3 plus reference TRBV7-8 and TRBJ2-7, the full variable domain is GAGVSQSPRYKVAKRGQDVALRCDPISGHVSLFWYQQALGQGPEFLTYFQNEAQLDKSGLPSDRFFAERPEGSVSTLKIQRTQQEDSAVYLCASSLAPAHLLYEQYFGPGTRLTVT.

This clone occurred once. In DNA form, the CDR3 reads TGTGCCAGCAGCTTGACGGGCGGGGAGCTGTTTTTT. Its protein is CASSLTGGELFF. The J gene is TRBJ2-2, the V gene TRBV5-4; D uncertain. The CDR3 has 12 residues. Trimming shortened V by 1 base and J by 7 bases, and 5 bases separated the two germline ends. Germline CDR1 reads SGHNT; CDR2 reads YYREEE (reference sequence).

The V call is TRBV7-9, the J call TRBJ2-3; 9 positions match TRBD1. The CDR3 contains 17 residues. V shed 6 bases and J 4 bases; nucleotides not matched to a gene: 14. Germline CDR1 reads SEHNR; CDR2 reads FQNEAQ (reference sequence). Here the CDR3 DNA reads TGTGCCAGCAGGCCCCAGTACGGGACAGGGAGCGCAGATACGCAGTATTTT. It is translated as CASRPQYGTGSADTQYF.

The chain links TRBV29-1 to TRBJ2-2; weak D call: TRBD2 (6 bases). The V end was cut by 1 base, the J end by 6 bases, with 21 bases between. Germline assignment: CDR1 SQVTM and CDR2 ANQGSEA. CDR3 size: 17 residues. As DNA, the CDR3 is TGCAGCGTTGAAGTGAGATCGCGGGGTGGTAACCCCGGGGAGCTGTTTTTT. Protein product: CSVEVRSRGGNPGELFF.

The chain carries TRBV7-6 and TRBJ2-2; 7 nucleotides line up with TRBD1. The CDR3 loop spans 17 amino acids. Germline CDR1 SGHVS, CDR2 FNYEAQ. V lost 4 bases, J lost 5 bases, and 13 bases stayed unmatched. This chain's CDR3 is CASSSTSTGLRTGELFF. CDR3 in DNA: TGTGCCAGCAGCTCTACTTCGACAGGGTTAAGAACCGGGGAGCTGTTTTTT.

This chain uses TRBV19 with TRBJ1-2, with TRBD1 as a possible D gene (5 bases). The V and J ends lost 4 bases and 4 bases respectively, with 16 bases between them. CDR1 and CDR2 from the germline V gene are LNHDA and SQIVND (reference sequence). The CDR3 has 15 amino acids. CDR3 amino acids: CASSTPRAGGYGYTF. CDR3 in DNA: TGTGCCAGTAGTACTCCGCGCGCGGGGGGCTATGGCTACACCTTC.

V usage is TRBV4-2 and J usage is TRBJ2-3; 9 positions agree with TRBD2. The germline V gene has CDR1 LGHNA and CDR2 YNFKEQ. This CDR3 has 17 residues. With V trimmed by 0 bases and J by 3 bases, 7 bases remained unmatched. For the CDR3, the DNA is TGTGCCAGCAGCCAAGATGGGGCGGGGGGGCCGACAGATACGCAGTATTTT. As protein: CASSQDGAGGPTDTQYF.

CDR3 in DNA: TGTGCCAGCAGCGTAGGGGACAGGAATCAGCCCCAGCATTTT. This gives the protein CASSVGDRNQPQHF. The chain uses TRBV9 and TRBJ1-5; 8 bases are shared with TRBD1. The germline CDR1 and CDR2 sequences are SGDLS and YYNGEE. The CDR3 is made up of 14 amino acids. V was pared by 0 bases and J by 4 bases, with 0 bases of the junction left unmatched.

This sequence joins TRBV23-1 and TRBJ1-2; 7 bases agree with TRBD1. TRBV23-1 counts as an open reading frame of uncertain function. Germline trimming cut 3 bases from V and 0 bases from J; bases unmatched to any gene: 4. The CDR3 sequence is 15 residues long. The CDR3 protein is CASSHHRGTNYGYTF. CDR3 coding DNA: TGCGCCAGCAGTCATCACAGGGGAACTAACTATGGCTACACCTTC.

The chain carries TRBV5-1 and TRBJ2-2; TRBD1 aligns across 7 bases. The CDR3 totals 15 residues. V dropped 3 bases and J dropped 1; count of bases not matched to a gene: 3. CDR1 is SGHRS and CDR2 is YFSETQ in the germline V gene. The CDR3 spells CASSWDSLNTGELFF. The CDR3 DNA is TGCGCCAGCAGCTGGGACAGCTTGAACACCGGGGAGCTGTTTTTT. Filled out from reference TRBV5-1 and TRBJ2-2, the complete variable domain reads KAGVTQTPRYLIKTRGQQVTLSCSPISGHRSVSWYQQTPGQGLQFLFEYFSETQRNKGNFPGRFSGRQFSNSRSEMNVSTLELGDSALYLCASSWDSLNTGELFFGEGSRLTVL.

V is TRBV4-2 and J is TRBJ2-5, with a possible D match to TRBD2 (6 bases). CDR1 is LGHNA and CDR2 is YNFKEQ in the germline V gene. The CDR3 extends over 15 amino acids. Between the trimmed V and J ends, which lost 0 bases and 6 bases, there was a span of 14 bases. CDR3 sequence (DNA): TGTGCCAGCAGCCAAGATAGCGGAGGGGCCAAGACCCAGTACTTC. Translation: CASSQDSGGAKTQYF.

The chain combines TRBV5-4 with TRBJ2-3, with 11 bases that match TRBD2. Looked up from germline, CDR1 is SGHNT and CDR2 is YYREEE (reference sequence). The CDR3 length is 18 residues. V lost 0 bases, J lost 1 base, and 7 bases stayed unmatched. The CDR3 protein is CASSLATSGVRGTDTQYF. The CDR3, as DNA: TGTGCCAGCAGCTTGGCGACTAGCGGGGTGAGGGGCACAGATACGCAGTATTTT.